The TCR beta chain described here comes from a study of T cell responses to AZD1222 COVID-19 vaccine. This clone was picked up one time. CDR1 MNHEY and CDR2 SVGEGT come from the germline V gene. The length of the CDR3 is 13 residues. The V gene lost 5 bases and the J gene lost 2 bases, with 10 bases spanning the gap. TCRdb's copy holds only in-frame clones and misses some; the assay was immunoSEQ multiplex PCR. This sample has more than 95,000 clones, with 82% found just once. This sequence joins TRBV6-2 or TRBV6-3 and TRBJ2-7; D is possibly TRBD1 or TRBD2 (6 bases each). The clonotype comes from an adult in good health. This specimen was peripheral blood, taken on day 0 of AZD1222 vaccination. The CDR3 loop is CASSLGGPYEQYF. The CDR3 DNA reads as TGTGCCAGCAGTCTAGGGGGGCCCTACGAGCAGTACTTC.